Shown below are 21 T cell receptor beta chains from a single sample sequenced in a study of blood T cell repertoires in COVID-19. This table comes from immunoSEQ multiplex PCR, and its TCRdb copy is limited to in-frame clones, with some not included. The data contain 390,000 or so clones, roughly 89% of them singletons. Sequenced: peripheral blood. These receptors were obtained from a man between 18 and 35 years old with active or convalescent COVID-19.

This clone was counted a few times. The chain uses TRBV4-2 and TRBJ2-1, with 7 bases that match TRBD2. Trimming at V came to 2 bases and at J to 8 bases, leaving 9 bases not matched to a gene. There are 15 residues in the CDR3. The germline CDR1 and CDR2 sequences are LGHNA and YNFKEQ. CDR3 sequence: CASSQPPGGGDEQFF. CDR3 sequence (DNA): TGTGCCAGCAGCCAACCGCCCGGGGGAGGGGATGAGCAGTTCTTC.

This chain joins TRBV9 and TRBJ1-2; D gene unclear. The CDR3 has 13 amino acids. Germline V CDR1 and CDR2: SGDLS, YYNGEE. Trimming took 4 bases from V and 3 from J, leaving 10 bases between them. This CDR3 is CASSSPRDYGYTF. The CDR3 DNA is TGTGCCAGCAGCTCTCCCCGGGACTATGGCTACACCTTC.

The sample holds one count of this clone. This chain joins TRBV28 and TRBJ2-4; possible D gene TRBD1, 5 bases. The CDR3 length is 15 residues. Trimming took off 5 bases at V and 0 bases at J, with 11 bases between the two ends. Germline CDR1 reads MDHEN; CDR2 reads SYDVKM. CDR3 amino acids: CASSGQDLAKNIQYF. The CDR3 DNA follows: TGTGCCAGCAGTGGACAAGATCTAGCCAAAAACATTCAGTACTTC.

The CDR3 region is CASSLGTGPVVLTF. The CDR3 nucleotides read TGCGCCAGCAGCCTCGGGACAGGGCCGGTCGTCCTGACTTTC. V gene TRBV4-1 combines with J gene TRBJ2-6; 9 bases align to TRBD1. The CDR3 loop spans 14 amino acids. V lost 4 bases, J lost 12 bases, and 7 bases stayed unmatched. CDR1 MGHRA and CDR2 YSYEKL come from the germline V gene.

This chain uses TRBV4-1 with TRBJ1-5; no firm D call. The V gene lost 1 base and the J gene lost 4 bases, with 5 bases spanning the gap. The CDR3 runs to 13 residues. Looked up from germline, CDR1 is MGHRA and CDR2 is YSYEKL. CDR3 in DNA: TGCGCCAGCAGCCAAGCAGAAAATCAGCCCCAGCATTTT. This encodes CASSQAENQPQHF.

This clone was recorded a few times. The chain links TRBV3-1 (or the pseudogene TRBV3-2) to TRBJ1-1, with D maybe TRBD1 (5 bases). Between the trimmed V and J ends, which lost 1 base and 2 bases, there was a span of 14 bases. The CDR3 totals 16 residues. Germline values: CDR1 LGHDT, CDR2 YNNKEL (reference sequence). CDR3 protein: CASSQGAVTGNTEAFF. In DNA, the CDR3 is TGTGCCAGCAGCCAAGGAGCAGTAACAGGAAACACTGAAGCTTTCTTT.

The V call is TRBV29-1, the J call TRBJ2-3; D is ambiguous. This CDR3 contains 14 residues. Trimming took off 2 bases at V and 2 bases at J, with 11 bases between the two ends. Germline V gene data show CDR1 as SQVTM and CDR2 as ANQGSEA. In nucleotides, the CDR3 is TGCAGCGTTGAAAGCGACCTCAACACAGATACGCAGTATTTT. Translated, it gives CSVESDLNTDTQYF.

The chain links TRBV6-5 to TRBJ1-1, with D perhaps TRBD1 (6 bases). V shed 2 bases and J shed 8 bases, with 6 bases lying between them. CDR3 size: 11 residues. Germline V gene sequence: CDR1 MNHEY, CDR2 SVGAGI. CDR3 residues: CASSYGGEAFF. In nucleotides, the CDR3 is TGTGCCAGCAGTTACGGGGGCGAAGCTTTCTTT.

The chain employs TRBV5-1 and TRBJ1-6; unclear D gene. This CDR3 comprises 16 residues. V was clipped by 0 bases and J by 0 bases, with 7 bases between them. Germline V gene sequence: CDR1 SGHRS, CDR2 YFSETQ. Here the CDR3 reads CASSLGGSSYNSPLHF. The CDR3 nucleotides read TGCGCCAGCAGCTTGGGAGGGAGCTCCTATAATTCACCCCTCCACTTT. Combining the CDR3 with reference TRBV5-1 and TRBJ1-6 gives the whole variable domain KAGVTQTPRYLIKTRGQQVTLSCSPISGHRSVSWYQQTPGQGLQFLFEYFSETQRNKGNFPGRFSGRQFSNSRSEMNVSTLELGDSALYLCASSLGGSSYNSPLHFGNGTRLTVT.

Notes on this clone: Other DNA sequences in this specimen translate into the identical CDR3. The chain is built from TRBV28 and TRBJ1-1, with 7 bases lining up with TRBD1. The CDR3 consists of 15 residues. Germline values: CDR1 MDHEN, CDR2 SYDVKM. V dropped 6 bases and J dropped 0; count of bases not matched to a gene: 7. The DNA of the CDR3 is TGTGCCAGCAGCCTGGGGGGACAGTTGAACACTGAAGCTTTCTTT. Translation: CASSLGGQLNTEAFF.

The V gene is TRBV18, the J gene TRBJ1-1; a weak D match, TRBD1 (6 bases). Germline CDR1 KGHSH, CDR2 LQKENI. The CDR3 runs 13 residues. V was shortened by 4 bases and J by 7 bases, with 13 bases between the two germline ends. CDR3 protein: CASSQQGESEAFF. The CDR3, as DNA: TGTGCCAGCTCACAACAGGGAGAGAGTGAAGCTTTCTTT. Full variable domain (missing parts from reference TRBV18 and TRBJ1-1): NAGVMQNPRHLVRRRGQEARLRCSPMKGHSHVYWYRQLPEEGLKFMVYLQKENIIDESGMPKERFSAEFPKEGPSILRIQQVVRGDSAAYFCASSQQGESEAFFGQGTRLTVV.

The gene calls are TRBV27 and TRBJ2-1; 11 bases are a match to TRBD2. V shed 6 bases, J shed 5 bases, and the junction held 6 bases outside the gene matches. From germline, CDR1 is MNHEY and CDR2 SMNVEV (reference sequence). The CDR3 has 15 amino acids. The DNA for the CDR3 is TGTGCCAGCAGAACCGGGACTAGCGGAAACAATGAGCAGTTCTTC. It translates to CASRTGTSGNNEQFF.

The chain couples TRBV6-5 to TRBJ2-4; D is unresolved. Between the trimmed V and J ends, which lost 5 bases and 5 bases, there was a span of 13 bases. CDR3 length: 14 amino acids. CDR1 and CDR2 from the germline V gene are MNHEY and SVGAGI. DNA of the CDR3: TGTGCCAGCAGTCTAAGATGGGCGCAAAACATTCAGTACTTC. Protein sequence: CASSLRWAQNIQYF.

This chain joins TRBV4-3 and TRBJ1-4, with 7 bases identical to TRBD1. This CDR3 is built from 15 residues. The germline V gene has CDR1 LGHNA and CDR2 YSLEER. V dropped 3 bases and J dropped 6; count of bases not matched to a gene: 7. The CDR3 nucleotides are TGCGCCAGCAGCCATCCGGGACAGCAGTATGAAAAACTGTTTTTT. This gives the protein CASSHPGQQYEKLFF.

The CDR3 is CASSQGGTSTDTQYF. The CDR3 bases are TGTGCCAGCAGCCAAGGAGGGACTAGCACAGATACGCAGTATTTT. This sequence joins TRBV3-1 (or the pseudogene TRBV3-2) and TRBJ2-3; TRBD2 is a possible D gene (6 bases). The V end lost 1 base, the J end lost 0 bases, and 8 bases lay between the germline ends. The CDR3 totals 15 residues. The germline gives CDR1 LGHDT, CDR2 YNNKEL (reference sequence).

The chain employs TRBV28 and TRBJ1-5, with TRBD1 matching over 9 bases. The CDR3 spans 14 residues. V shed 7 bases and J 4 bases; nucleotides not matched to a gene: 5. Germline CDR1 MDHEN, CDR2 SYDVKM. CDR3 protein: CASITGGANQPQHF. Written as DNA, the CDR3 is TGTGCCAGCATTACAGGGGGCGCAAATCAGCCCCAGCATTTT.

The rearrangement links TRBV4-3 to TRBJ2-1; D is ambiguous. Germline V gene lookup returns CDR1 LGHNA and CDR2 YSLEER. This CDR3 spans 15 amino acids. V was clipped by 4 bases and J by 0 bases, with 10 bases between them. CDR3 in amino acids: CASSLSVSSYNEQFF. The CDR3 nucleotides read TGCGCCAGCAGCCTGAGCGTGAGCTCCTACAATGAGCAGTTCTTC.

V gene TRBV19 combines with J gene TRBJ2-7; perhaps TRBD2 as D (6 bases). There are 13 residues in the CDR3. Trimming removed 3 bases from V and 4 bases from J, with 10 bases in between. Germline V gene lookup returns CDR1 LNHDA and CDR2 SQIVND (reference sequence). The CDR3 nucleotides read TGTGCCAGTAGTATTGTCCTAGCGTACGAGCAGTACTTC. This gives the protein CASSIVLAYEQYF. Full variable domain (missing parts from reference TRBV19 and TRBJ2-7): DGGITQSPKYLFRKEGQNVTLSCEQNLNHDAMYWYRQDPGQGLRLIYYSQIVNDFQKGDIAEGYSVSREKKESFPLTVTSAQKNPTAFYLCASSIVLAYEQYFGPGTRLTVT.

The chain combines TRBV5-6 with TRBJ2-1; possible D gene TRBD1, 7 bases. Trimming pared 6 bases from V and 10 bases from J, leaving 11 bases between. The germline CDR1 and CDR2 sequences are SGHDT and YYEEEE. The CDR3 has 11 residues. In DNA form, the CDR3 reads TGTGCCAGCACCAGGGGGGCCGAGCAGTTCTTC. It is translated as CASTRGAEQFF.

The chain couples TRBV5-4 to TRBJ2-1, with a possible D match to TRBD2 (5 bases). Germline V CDR1 and CDR2: SGHNT, YYREEE (reference sequence). The CDR3 extends over 15 amino acids. The V end lost 3 bases, the J end lost 0 bases, and 10 bases lay between the germline ends. The CDR3 DNA follows: TGTGCCAGCAGCTCCGGACTGATCTCCTACAATGAGCAGTTCTTC. It yields the protein CASSSGLISYNEQFF.

The rearrangement uses TRBV21-1 and TRBJ1-5; the table calls TRBD1, which could not be checked here. TRBV21-1 is an annotated pseudogene. The CDR3 loop spans 15 amino acids. CDR3 coding DNA: TGTGCCAGCAGCACCCCCGGGACAGGGGACCAGCCCCAGCATTTT. This codes for CASSTPGTGDQPQHF.